This T cell receptor beta chain is from a study of beta chain features in type 1 diabetes. Investigators reverse transcribed all isolated RNA, so they sequenced expressed TCRB transcripts. Sequenced naive, central memory and regulatory T cell samples produced an average of around 3.9 million reads. TCRdb keeps only in-frame clones here, not all; method: immunoSEQ multiplex PCR. The sample contains a few hundred thousand clones, 13% of which appear only once. Broader study findings: Within each of all four CD4+ subsets, Type 1 diabetes patients had TCRB CDR3s that were moderately but significantly shorter.

Blood was collected once per donor into heparin, averaging about 116 mL. In all sorted populations, purity surpassed 95%. Germline CDR1 and CDR2: GTSNPN and SVGIG (reference sequence). The CDR3 runs to 16 residues. The junction had 10 bases not matched to a gene; V was cut back by 5 bases and J by 7 bases. As to this clone: Its antigen is currently unknown.

The rearrangement uses TRBV30 and TRBJ2-1; 14 positions agree with TRBD2. Sequencing was done on a sample of naive CD4+ T cells from blood. The receptor was derived from a young woman with type 1 diabetes. The CDR3 sequence: CAWDIRTSGRWNEQFF. The CDR3 bases are TGTGCCTGGGATATTAGGACTAGCGGGAGGTGGAATGAGCAGTTCTTC.